This TCR beta chain was retrieved from a study of cytotoxic CD8 clonotypes in ibrutinib-treated CLL. Study observations and caveats: There were differences in sampling times between sustained-remission and progressing patients. Clonality increased at ibrutinib response and stayed stable in sustained remission. At progression, however, it fell back toward baseline.

TCRdb's table, derived via immunoSEQ multiplex PCR, lists solely in-frame clones and lacks some. The sample holds roughly 200,000 clones, over 55% seen once. A note on this clone: Its antigen is unknown.

CDR3 size: 11 residues. CDR1 is MRHNA and CDR2 is SNTAGT in the germline V gene. The V end lost 11 bases, the J end lost 7 bases, and 14 bases lay between the germline ends. V and J are TRBV6-4 and TRBJ1-2; D not certain. The input for sequencing was PBMCs, taken after 24 months of ibrutinib treatment. This sequence was found in a human donor with chronic lymphocytic leukemia. CDR3 protein: CAPSGVFGYTF. CDR3 DNA sequence: TGTGCCCCCTCGGGAGTTTTTGGCTACACCTTC.